This T cell receptor beta chain was sequenced during a study of early T cells in non-severe SARS-CoV-2 infection. Germline V gives CDR1 ENHRY, CDR2 SYGVKD. The CDR3 runs 13 residues. Trimming took off 3 bases at V and 4 bases at J, with 10 bases between the two ends. Each CDR3 protein gets one entry after TCRdb re-called the 5' RACE reads with MiXCR. The sample contains approximately 35,000 distinct CDR3 sequences, around 5% of which appear only once. V gene TRBV10-3 combines with J gene TRBJ2-7; possible D gene TRBD1, 6 bases. Sample: whole blood. This sequence originates from an adult who was a healthcare worker with PCR-confirmed SARS-CoV-2 infection or an uninfected control (not recorded which). CDR3 sequence: CAISETGSYEQYF. In DNA, the CDR3 is TGTGCCATCAGTGAAACAGGGAGTTACGAGCAGTACTTC.